The sequence of this T cell receptor beta chain was determined in a study of T-cell reconstitution after alpha-beta-depleted transplantation in children. General study findings and limits: Surviving recipient T cells and thymic progenitors produced the high day-60 TCRbeta diversity seen in some patients. Counts and diversity of T cells one year after transplant came mostly from newly produced T cells.

Researchers prepared the TCRbeta library using unique molecular identifiers, the study reports. TCRdb itself ran the PCR reads through MiXCR, one entry per CDR3 protein. Altogether about 260,000 distinct CDR3 sequences are present, roughly 11% being singletons, with the ten largest covering about a quarter. The table lists this clonotype with many counts. Its antigen remains unidentified. This material consisted of peripheral blood, taken 180 days after TCRalphabeta/CD19-depleted stem cell transplant. The sequence came from a male patient aged 2 to 9 who had a stem cell transplant for chronic granulomatous disease, so the T cells may come from the graft donor.

CDR3 nucleotides: TGCGCCAGCAGCGATACAGGGTACTCCTACGAGCAGTACTTC. Translated, it gives CASSDTGYSYEQYF. This chain links TRBV5-1 with TRBJ2-7; possible D gene TRBD1, 6 bases. The germline V gene has CDR1 SGHRS and CDR2 YFSETQ. Trimming left V 4 bases short and J 0 bases short, with 11 bases between. The CDR3 consists of 14 residues. Combining the CDR3 with reference TRBV5-1 and TRBJ2-7 gives the whole variable domain KAGVTQTPRYLIKTRGQQVTLSCSPISGHRSVSWYQQTPGQGLQFLFEYFSETQRNKGNFPGRFSGRQFSNSRSEMNVSTLELGDSALYLCASSDTGYSYEQYFGPGTRLTVT.